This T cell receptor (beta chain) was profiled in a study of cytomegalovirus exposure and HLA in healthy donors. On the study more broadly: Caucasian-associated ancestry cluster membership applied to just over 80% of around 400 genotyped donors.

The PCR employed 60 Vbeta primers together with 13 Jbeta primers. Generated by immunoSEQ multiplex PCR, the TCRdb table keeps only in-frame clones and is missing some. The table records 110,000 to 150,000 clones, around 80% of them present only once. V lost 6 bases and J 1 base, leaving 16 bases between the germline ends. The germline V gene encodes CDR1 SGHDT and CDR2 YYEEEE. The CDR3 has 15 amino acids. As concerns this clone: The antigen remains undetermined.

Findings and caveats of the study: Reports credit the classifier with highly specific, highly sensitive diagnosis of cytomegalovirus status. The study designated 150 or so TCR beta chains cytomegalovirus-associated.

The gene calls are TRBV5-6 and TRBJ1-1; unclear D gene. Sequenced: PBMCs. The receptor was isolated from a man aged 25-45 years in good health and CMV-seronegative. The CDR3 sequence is CASTSGRHPNTEAFF. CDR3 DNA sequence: TGTGCCAGCACGTCCGGCAGGCACCCGAACACTGAAGCTTTCTTT.